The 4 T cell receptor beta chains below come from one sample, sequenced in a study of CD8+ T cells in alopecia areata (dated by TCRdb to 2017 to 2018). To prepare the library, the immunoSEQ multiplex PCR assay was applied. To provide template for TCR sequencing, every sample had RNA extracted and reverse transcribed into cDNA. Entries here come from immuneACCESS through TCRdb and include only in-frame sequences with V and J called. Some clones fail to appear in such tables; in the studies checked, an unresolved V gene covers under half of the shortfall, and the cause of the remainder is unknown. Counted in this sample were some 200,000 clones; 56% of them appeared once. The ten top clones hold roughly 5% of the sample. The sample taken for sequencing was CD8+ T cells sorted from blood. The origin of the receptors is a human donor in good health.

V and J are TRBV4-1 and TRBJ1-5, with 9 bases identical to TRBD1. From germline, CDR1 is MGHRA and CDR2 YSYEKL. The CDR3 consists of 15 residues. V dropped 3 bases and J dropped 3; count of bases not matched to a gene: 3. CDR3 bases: TGCGCCAGCAGCCAGGGACAGGGACACAATCAGCCCCAGCATTTT. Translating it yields CASSQGQGHNQPQHF.

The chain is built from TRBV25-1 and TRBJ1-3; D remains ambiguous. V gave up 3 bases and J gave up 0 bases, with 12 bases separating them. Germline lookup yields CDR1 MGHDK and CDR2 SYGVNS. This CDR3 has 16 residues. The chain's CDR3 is CASSDQAPHSGNTIYF. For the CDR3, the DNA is TGTGCCAGCAGTGACCAAGCACCTCACTCTGGAAACACCATATATTTT. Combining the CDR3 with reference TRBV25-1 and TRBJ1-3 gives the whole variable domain EADIYQTPRYLVIGTGKKITLECSQTMGHDKMYWYQQDPGMELHLIHYSYGVNSTEKGDLSSESTVSRIRTEHFPLTLESARPSHTSQYLCASSDQAPHSGNTIYFGEGSWLTVV.

This chain's CDR3 is CASSQPKSVEQYF. The CDR3 bases are TGCGCCAGCAGCCAACCAAAGTCAGTCGAGCAGTACTTC. The chain joins TRBV4-1 to TRBJ2-7; no clear D. The CDR3 extends over 13 amino acids. Trimming took 2 bases from V and 6 from J, leaving 11 bases between them. In germline, CDR1 is MGHRA, CDR2 YSYEKL.

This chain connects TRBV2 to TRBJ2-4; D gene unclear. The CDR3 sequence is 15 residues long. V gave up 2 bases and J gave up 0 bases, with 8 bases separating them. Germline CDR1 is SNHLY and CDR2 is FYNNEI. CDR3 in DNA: TGTGCCAGCAGTGAAAAGTCCGCAGCCAAAAACATTCAGTACTTC. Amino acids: CASSEKSAAKNIQYF.